This passage covers 27 T cell receptor beta chains from one sample sequenced in a study of blood T cell repertoires in COVID-19. TCRdb's copy holds only in-frame clones and misses some; the assay was immunoSEQ multiplex PCR. Of some 350,000 clones in the sample, around nine tenths were seen once. Sequenced material: peripheral blood. The receptors were gathered from a woman younger than 30 who had recovered from COVID-19.

This clone was observed once. V usage is TRBV7-2 and J usage is TRBJ1-2, with 8 bases lining up with TRBD1. CDR1 and CDR2 (germline): SGHTA, FQGNSA. The V gene end was trimmed by 4 bases and the J gene end by 4 bases; junction bases not matched to a gene: 5. The CDR3 loop spans 14 amino acids. Here the CDR3 DNA reads TGTGCCAGCAGCTGGGGAGGGACAGGCTATGGCTACACCTTC. Translating gives CASSWGGTGYGYTF.

The rearrangement links TRBV27 to TRBJ1-6; D may be TRBD1 (6 bases). V gave up 7 bases and J gave up 3 bases, with 13 bases separating them. The CDR3 is made up of 15 amino acids. Germline loops: CDR1 MNHEY, CDR2 SMNVEV (reference sequence). The CDR3 sequence: CASTRTVFYNSPLHF. Here the CDR3 DNA reads TGTGCCAGCACTAGGACAGTTTTCTATAATTCACCCCTCCACTTT.

This chain uses TRBV2 with TRBJ1-6; D is perhaps TRBD1 (5 bases). The CDR3 runs to 14 residues. The germline V gene has CDR1 SNHLY and CDR2 FYNNEI. V dropped 8 bases and J dropped 6 bases, with 14 bases sitting between them. The CDR3 sequence: CASGADRPNSPLHF. The CDR3 region has the DNA TGTGCCAGCGGCGCAGACAGACCTAATTCACCCCTCCACTTT.

This sequence joins TRBV19 and TRBJ2-1, with 7 bases matching TRBD2. The V gene's germline CDR1 is LNHDA and CDR2 SQIVND (reference sequence). The CDR3 totals 13 residues. V dropped 5 bases and J dropped 6; count of bases not matched to a gene: 4. Written as DNA, the CDR3 is TGTGCCAGTAGTCGACTAGCTACCAATGAGCAGTTCTTC. It specifies CASSRLATNEQFF.

The V and J genes are TRBV27 and TRBJ2-1, with D maybe TRBD1 (6 bases). V was cut by 6 bases and J by 7 bases, with 13 bases left in between. There are 13 residues in the CDR3. Germline values: CDR1 MNHEY, CDR2 SMNVEV (reference sequence). CDR3 loop: CASSPQGRNEQFF. The CDR3 DNA follows: TGTGCCAGCAGCCCACAGGGAAGGAATGAGCAGTTCTTC.

The rearrangement joins TRBV19 to TRBJ2-3, with 9 bases lining up with TRBD2. Germline-derived CDR1 and CDR2 are LNHDA and SQIVND (reference sequence). This CDR3 is built from 16 residues. With 6 bases clipped from V and 4 bases from J, the junction kept 11 bases outside the gene matches. The CDR3 sequence is CASSGRGGRASDTQYF. The CDR3 DNA is TGTGCCAGTAGCGGCCGGGGCGGGAGGGCCTCAGATACGCAGTATTTT.

The gene calls are TRBV3-1 (or the pseudogene TRBV3-2) and TRBJ2-7; 8 nucleotides line up with TRBD2. Trimming took 1 base from V and 3 from J; bases not matched to a gene: 5. Germline V gene lookup returns CDR1 LGHDT and CDR2 YNNKEL (reference sequence). CDR3 length equals 15 residues. CDR3 residues: CASSQAREARYEQYV. CDR3 nucleotide sequence: TGTGCCAGCAGCCAAGCGCGGGAGGCCCGCTACGAGCAGTACGTC.

This CDR3 is CASSLGDYNEQFF. The CDR3 DNA reads as TGTGCCAGCAGCTTGGGCGATTACAATGAGCAGTTCTTC. The chain combines TRBV5-6 with TRBJ2-1; D remains ambiguous. V was shortened by 0 bases and J by 4 bases, with 5 bases between the two germline ends. CDR3 length: 13 amino acids. Germline CDR1 reads SGHDT; CDR2 reads YYEEEE.

V usage is TRBV15 and J usage is TRBJ2-3; D possibly corresponds to TRBD2 (5 bases). Germline V lookup: CDR1 LNHNV, CDR2 YYDKDF (reference sequence). Trimming cost V 5 bases and J 6 bases, with 21 bases left between them. The CDR3 sequence is 16 residues long. In DNA, the CDR3 is TGTGCCACCAGCCGGAACTGGCTAGCCGACGGTGATACGCAGTATTTT. Protein sequence: CATSRNWLADGDTQYF.

This clone has only a few counts. The chain joins TRBV2 to TRBJ1-5; D not certain. The CDR3 is made up of 14 amino acids. Trimming cost V 6 bases and J 4 bases, with 13 bases left between them. Germline V gives CDR1 SNHLY, CDR2 FYNNEI. CDR3 amino acids: CASRDEARNQPQHF. CDR3 in DNA: TGTGCCAGCAGGGATGAGGCTAGGAATCAGCCCCAGCATTTT.

This chain uses TRBV19 with TRBJ2-2; D remains ambiguous. This CDR3 contains 17 residues. Trimming pared 7 bases from V and 1 base from J, leaving 19 bases between. Germline V gene data show CDR1 as LNHDA and CDR2 as SQIVND (reference sequence). CDR3 nucleotide sequence: TGTGCCAGTACTTCTCTACCGGCGGCAGTGAACACCGGGGAGCTGTTTTTT. It specifies CASTSLPAAVNTGELFF.

The chain's CDR3 is CASSIDQAGPSYNEQFF. DNA of the CDR3: TGTGCCAGTAGTATAGATCAGGCGGGGCCATCCTACAATGAGCAGTTCTTC. The rearrangement uses TRBV19 and TRBJ2-1; possible D gene TRBD2, 6 bases. The V end lost 0 bases, the J end lost 1 base, and 13 bases lay between the germline ends. The germline CDR1 and CDR2 sequences are LNHDA and SQIVND (reference sequence). The CDR3 runs 17 residues.

The chain has TRBV6-2 or TRBV6-3 and TRBJ1-4, with 7 nucleotides matching TRBD1. CDR1 is MNHEY, CDR2 SVGEGT, per germline. CDR3 length: 19 residues. V lost 5 bases, J lost 0 bases, and 15 bases stayed unmatched. CDR3 sequence: CASSHHRDRLLATNEKLFF. In nucleotides, the CDR3 is TGTGCCAGCAGTCATCACCGGGACAGACTTTTGGCAACTAATGAAAAACTGTTTTTT.

This sequence joins TRBV9 and TRBJ2-3; 9 bases are shared with TRBD2. CDR1 and CDR2 (germline): SGDLS, YYNGEE. This CDR3 comprises 15 residues. Losses at the gene ends were 4 bases for V and 4 bases for J; bases not matched to a gene: 7. CDR3 sequence (DNA): TGTGCCAGCAGCCCCCTTAGCGGGAGTCCAGATACGCAGTATTTT. This encodes CASSPLSGSPDTQYF. Full variable domain (remainder filled in from reference TRBV9 and TRBJ2-3): DSGVTQTPKHLITATGQRVTLRCSPRSGDLSVYWYQQSLDQGLQFLIQYYNGEERAKGNILERFSAQQFPDLHSELNLSSLELGDSALYFCASSPLSGSPDTQYFGPGTRLTVL.

V gene TRBV7-9 combines with J gene TRBJ1-1; D possibly corresponds to TRBD1 (6 bases). This CDR3 has 16 residues. The V end was cut by 5 bases, the J end by 6 bases, with 22 bases between. Germline V gene sequence: CDR1 SEHNR, CDR2 FQNEAQ (reference sequence). In DNA, the CDR3 is TGTGCCAGCAGCCCCCCCGGACAGAGTCGTATGCCTGAAGCTTTCTTT. It yields the protein CASSPPGQSRMPEAFF.

V is TRBV5-3 and J is TRBJ2-7; a possible D gene is TRBD2 (5 bases). TRBV5-3 is assigned to the ORF class and has an uncertain function. The CDR3 consists of 13 residues. V was clipped by 3 bases and J by 4 bases, with 11 bases between them. CDR3 bases: TGTGCCAGAAGCTCGGGGAAAGGATACGAGCAGTACGTC. It yields the protein CARSSGKGYEQYV.

The chain links TRBV6-5 to TRBJ2-1; no clear D. Trimming left V 3 bases short and J 7 bases short, with 4 bases between. The CDR3 has 11 residues. Germline V gives CDR1 MNHEY, CDR2 SVGAGI. The CDR3 region is CASSYLNEQFF. Written as DNA, the CDR3 is TGTGCCAGCAGTTATCTGAATGAGCAGTTCTTC.

The chain carries TRBV24-1 and TRBJ2-7; possible D gene TRBD2, 6 bases. Germline V CDR1 and CDR2: KGHDR, SFDVKD. The V and J ends lost 7 bases and 3 bases respectively, with 21 bases between them. The CDR3 runs 16 residues. Here the CDR3 reads CATRGPLGSSIYEQYV. CDR3 sequence (DNA): TGTGCCACCAGAGGCCCCCTCGGGAGTTCTATCTACGAGCAGTACGTC.

The rearrangement links TRBV19 to TRBJ2-1, with 10 bases aligning to TRBD2. V lost 1 base to trimming and J lost 5 bases; unmatched junction nucleotides: 8. Germline CDR1 and CDR2: LNHDA and SQIVND (reference sequence). The CDR3 totals 17 residues. CDR3 DNA sequence: TGTGCCAGTAGTATAGCCCACACTAGCGGGATCCACAATGAGCAGTTCTTC. It specifies CASSIAHTSGIHNEQFF.

The chain carries TRBV6-5 and TRBJ2-3; 9 positions match TRBD2. This CDR3 is 16 amino acids long. V trimming: 4 bases; J trimming: 3 bases; junction bases outside the gene matches: 8. The V gene's germline CDR1 is MNHEY and CDR2 SVGAGI. The CDR3 sequence is CASSSLPREGTDTQYF. The CDR3 bases are TGTGCCAGCAGTTCCCTCCCGCGGGAGGGAACAGATACGCAGTATTTT.

The V and J genes are TRBV23-1 and TRBJ2-7, with TRBD1 as a possible D gene (5 bases). TRBV23-1 is known as an ORF, though its function is uncertain. The CDR3 length is 15 residues. V lost 1 base, J lost 0 bases, and 10 bases lay in between. CDR3: CASSQFPGPSYEQYV. The DNA for the CDR3 is TGCGCCAGCAGTCAATTTCCAGGGCCCTCCTACGAGCAGTACGTC.

This clone has only a few counts. The V and J genes are TRBV11-3 and TRBJ1-4, with 7 bases lining up with TRBD1. CDR1 is SGHNT and CDR2 is YENEEA in the germline V gene. The CDR3 loop spans 16 amino acids. The ends lost 3 bases at V and 8 bases at J; junction bases unmatched: 12. CDR3 region: CASSLRGHRGGEKLFF. The CDR3 nucleotides are TGTGCCAGCAGCTTGCGGGGTCACAGGGGTGGCGAAAAACTGTTTTTT.

The rearrangement links TRBV4-1 to TRBJ2-7; D remains unclear. V lost 0 bases and J lost 10, with 13 bases in between. The germline gives CDR1 MGHRA, CDR2 YSYEKL. The CDR3 has 13 residues. This CDR3 reads CASSQDLSSPQYV. The DNA for the CDR3 is TGCGCCAGCAGCCAAGATCTTAGTTCCCCTCAGTACGTC.

The chain joins TRBV4-3 to TRBJ1-4, with D maybe TRBD1 (5 bases). Germline V gene lookup returns CDR1 LGHNA and CDR2 YSLEER. This CDR3 is 13 amino acids long. The V and J ends lost 5 bases and 7 bases respectively, with 11 bases between them. This CDR3 reads CASSRGFGEKLFF. CDR3 DNA: TGCGCCAGCAGCAGGGGATTTGGTGAAAAACTGTTTTTT.

CDR3: CSSLWRDRFADTQYF. The CDR3 DNA reads as TGCAGCTCCCTTTGGAGGGACAGGTTTGCAGATACGCAGTATTTT. The V call is TRBV29-1, the J call TRBJ2-3; 8 nucleotides align to TRBD1. The CDR3 has 15 residues. From germline, CDR1 is SQVTM and CDR2 ANQGSEA. With 8 bases clipped from V and 4 bases from J, the junction kept 14 bases outside the gene matches.

The chain uses TRBV10-3 and TRBJ2-6; D might be TRBD2 (6 bases). CDR3 length equals 16 residues. V was cut by 0 bases and J by 2 bases, with 8 bases left in between. Germline V lookup: CDR1 ENHRY, CDR2 SYGVKD. Written as DNA, the CDR3 is TGTGCCATCAGTGAGTCGCGGGGCGCTGGGGCCAACGTCCTGACTTTC. This encodes CAISESRGAGANVLTF.

This clone was recorded a few times. The V gene is TRBV4-3, the J gene TRBJ2-1; a weak D match, TRBD2 (6 bases). Trimming removed 3 bases from V and 2 bases from J, with 11 bases in between. In germline, CDR1 is LGHNA, CDR2 YSLEER. This CDR3 is 15 amino acids long. CDR3 loop: CASSQTRGAYNEQFF. The CDR3, as DNA: TGCGCCAGCAGCCAGACTAGAGGGGCCTACAATGAGCAGTTCTTC.